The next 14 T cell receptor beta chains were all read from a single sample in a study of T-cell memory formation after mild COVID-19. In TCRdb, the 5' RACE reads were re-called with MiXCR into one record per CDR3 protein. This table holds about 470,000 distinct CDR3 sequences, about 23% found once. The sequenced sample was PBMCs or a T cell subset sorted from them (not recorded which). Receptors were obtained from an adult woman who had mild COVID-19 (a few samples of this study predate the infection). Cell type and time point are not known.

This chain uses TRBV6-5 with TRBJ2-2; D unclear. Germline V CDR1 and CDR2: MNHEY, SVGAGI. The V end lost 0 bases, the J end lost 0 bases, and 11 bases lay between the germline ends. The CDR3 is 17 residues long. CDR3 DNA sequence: TGTGCCAGCAGTTACTCGAGTAGTAGCCCGAACACCGGGGAGCTGTTTTTT. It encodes CASSYSSSSPNTGELFF.

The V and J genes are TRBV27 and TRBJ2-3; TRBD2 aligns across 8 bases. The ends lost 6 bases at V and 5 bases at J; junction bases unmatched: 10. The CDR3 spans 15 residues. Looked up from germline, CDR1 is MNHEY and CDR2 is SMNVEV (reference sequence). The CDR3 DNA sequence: TGTGCCAGCAGCCCCGGGGGGGCCAAGGGAGATACGCAGTATTTT. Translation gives CASSPGGAKGDTQYF.

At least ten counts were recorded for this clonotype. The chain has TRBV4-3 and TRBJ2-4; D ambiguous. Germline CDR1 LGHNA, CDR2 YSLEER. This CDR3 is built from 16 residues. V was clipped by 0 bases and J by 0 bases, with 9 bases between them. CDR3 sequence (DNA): TGCGCCAGCAGCCAAGAACGGGTACTAGCCAAAAACATTCAGTACTTC. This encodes CASSQERVLAKNIQYF.

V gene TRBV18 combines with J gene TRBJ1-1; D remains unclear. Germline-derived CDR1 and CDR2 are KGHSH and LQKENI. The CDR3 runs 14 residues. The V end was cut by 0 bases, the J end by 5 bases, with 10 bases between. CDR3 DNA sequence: TGTGCCAGCTCACCACCGTCGAGGGAGACTGAAGCTTTCTTT. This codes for CASSPPSRETEAFF.

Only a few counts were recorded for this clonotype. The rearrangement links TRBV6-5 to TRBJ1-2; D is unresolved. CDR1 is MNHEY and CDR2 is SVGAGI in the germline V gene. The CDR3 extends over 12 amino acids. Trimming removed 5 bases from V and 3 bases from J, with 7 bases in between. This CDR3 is CASSKHDYGYTF. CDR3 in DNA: TGTGCCAGCAGTAAACATGACTATGGCTACACCTTC.

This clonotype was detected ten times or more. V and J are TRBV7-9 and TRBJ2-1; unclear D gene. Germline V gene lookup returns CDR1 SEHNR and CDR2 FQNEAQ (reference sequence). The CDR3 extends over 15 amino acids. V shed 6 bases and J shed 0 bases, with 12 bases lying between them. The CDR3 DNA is TGTGCCAGCAGGCTCGACGGTAACTCCTACAATGAGCAGTTCTTC. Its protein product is CASRLDGNSYNEQFF.

CDR3: CSARSRDRDSYEQYF. CDR3 in DNA: TGCAGTGCTAGAAGCCGGGACAGGGATTCCTACGAGCAGTACTTC. The gene calls are TRBV20-1 and TRBJ2-7, with 9 bases fitting TRBD1. This CDR3 has 15 residues. The V gene's germline CDR1 is DFQATT and CDR2 SNEGSKA (reference sequence). V trimming: 2 bases; J trimming: 1 base; junction bases outside the gene matches: 6.

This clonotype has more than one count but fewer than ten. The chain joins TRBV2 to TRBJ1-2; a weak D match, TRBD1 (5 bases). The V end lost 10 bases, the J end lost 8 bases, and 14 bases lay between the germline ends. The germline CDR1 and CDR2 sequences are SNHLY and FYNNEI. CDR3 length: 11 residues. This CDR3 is CATAGLTGYTF. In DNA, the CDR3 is TGTGCCACAGCAGGGTTAACGGGCTACACCTTC.

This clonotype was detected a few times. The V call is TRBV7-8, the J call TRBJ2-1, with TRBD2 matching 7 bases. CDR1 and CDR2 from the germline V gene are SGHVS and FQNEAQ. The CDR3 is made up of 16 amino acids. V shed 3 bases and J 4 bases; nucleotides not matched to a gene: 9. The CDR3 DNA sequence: TGTGCCAGCAGCTTCCTCCCTAGCGGCCCATACAATGAGCAGTTCTTC. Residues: CASSFLPSGPYNEQFF.

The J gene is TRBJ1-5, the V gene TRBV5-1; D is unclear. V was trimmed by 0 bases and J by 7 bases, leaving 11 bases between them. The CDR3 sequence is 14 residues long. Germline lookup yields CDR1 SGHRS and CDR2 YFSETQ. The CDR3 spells CASSLGQDGQPQHF. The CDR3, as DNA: TGCGCCAGCAGCTTGGGGCAGGATGGCCAGCCCCAGCATTTT. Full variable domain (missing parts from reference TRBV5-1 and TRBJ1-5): KAGVTQTPRYLIKTRGQQVTLSCSPISGHRSVSWYQQTPGQGLQFLFEYFSETQRNKGNFPGRFSGRQFSNSRSEMNVSTLELGDSALYLCASSLGQDGQPQHFGDGTRLSIL.

DNA of the CDR3: TGTGCCAGCAGCTGGGGACAGGGGCCTAATCAGCCCCAGCATTTT. Amino acid sequence: CASSWGQGPNQPQHF. This chain connects TRBV5-5 to TRBJ1-5; 10 nucleotides agree with TRBD1. The germline V gene has CDR1 SGHKS and CDR2 YYEKEE (reference sequence). J gave up 4 bases and V 3 bases, and 4 bases lay outside the gene matches. This CDR3 contains 15 residues. Supplemented by reference TRBV5-5 and TRBJ1-5, the full variable domain reads DAGVTQSPTHLIKTRGQQVTLRCSPISGHKSVSWYQQVLGQGPQFIFQYYEKEERGRGNFPDRFSARQFPNYSSELNVNALLLGDSALYLCASSWGQGPNQPQHFGDGTRLSIL.

The CDR3 here is CASSQGDAGGPTDTQYF. The CDR3 coding sequence is TGCGCCAGCAGCCAAGGGGACGCGGGAGGGCCCACAGATACGCAGTATTTT. This rearrangement joins TRBV4-3 to TRBJ2-3; 9 bases are a match to TRBD2. Germline loops: CDR1 LGHNA, CDR2 YSLEER. The V segment lost 1 base and the J segment 2 bases; nucleotides outside the gene matches: 7. The length of the CDR3 is 17 residues.

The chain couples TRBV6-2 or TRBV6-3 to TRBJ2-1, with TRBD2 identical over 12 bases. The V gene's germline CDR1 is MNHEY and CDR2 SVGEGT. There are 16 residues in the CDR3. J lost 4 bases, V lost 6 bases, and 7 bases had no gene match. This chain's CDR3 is CASRPPGTSGYNEQFF. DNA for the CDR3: TGTGCCAGCAGGCCTCCGGGGACTAGCGGGTACAATGAGCAGTTCTTC.

The CDR3 DNA follows: TGTGCCAGCAGCCCTCAGGGGGATGGCGAGCAGTACTTC. It is translated as CASSPQGDGEQYF. This chain uses TRBV5-5 with TRBJ2-7; 7 bases agree with TRBD1. The CDR3 totals 13 residues. In germline, CDR1 is SGHKS, CDR2 YYEKEE (reference sequence). The ends lost 4 bases at V and 6 bases at J; junction bases unmatched: 7.